This T cell receptor (beta chain) appears in the sequencing data of a study of blood T cell repertoires in COVID-19. Study in general: Samples of COVID-19 (acute and convalescent) were obtained from the United States, Italy and Spain. From T cells, B-cell-depleted T cells, or PBMCs came the material, which was cDNA or gDNA.

Authors' analysis steps: For nucleated cells, counts were estimated from reference gene primer amplification. Data came from immunoSEQ multiplex PCR; TCRdb stores just in-frame clones and leaves some out. V and J calls and clone size are those listed in that table; D and trimming were worked out from the DNA. The data contain approximately 97,000 clones, 80% to 90% of them singletons. Sequenced sample: peripheral blood. This clonotype was sampled from a man aged 35 to 55 with active or convalescent COVID-19.

The CDR3 is CASSYSMLAGVKSKYF. CDR3 coding DNA: TGTGCCAGCAGTTATTCGATGCTAGCGGGGGTTAAATCCAAGTATTTT. The genes are TRBV6-9 and TRBJ2-3; TRBD2 agrees at 10 bases. CDR3 length: 16 residues. Germline V gives CDR1 MNHGY, CDR2 SVAAGI. Trimming took 0 bases from V and 13 from J; bases not matched to a gene: 13.